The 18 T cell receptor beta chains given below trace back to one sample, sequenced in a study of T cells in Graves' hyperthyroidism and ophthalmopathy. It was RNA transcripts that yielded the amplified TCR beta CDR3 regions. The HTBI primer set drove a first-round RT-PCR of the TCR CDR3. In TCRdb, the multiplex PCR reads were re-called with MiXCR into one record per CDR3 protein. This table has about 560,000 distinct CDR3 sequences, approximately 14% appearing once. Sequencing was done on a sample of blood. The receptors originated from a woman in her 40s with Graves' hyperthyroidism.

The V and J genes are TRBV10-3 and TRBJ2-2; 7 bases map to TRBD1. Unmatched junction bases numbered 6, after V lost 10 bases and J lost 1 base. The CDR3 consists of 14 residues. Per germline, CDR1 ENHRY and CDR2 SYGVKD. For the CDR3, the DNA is TGTGCCACGGAGACAGGGCTGAACACCGGGGAGCTGTTTTTT. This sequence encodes CATETGLNTGELFF.

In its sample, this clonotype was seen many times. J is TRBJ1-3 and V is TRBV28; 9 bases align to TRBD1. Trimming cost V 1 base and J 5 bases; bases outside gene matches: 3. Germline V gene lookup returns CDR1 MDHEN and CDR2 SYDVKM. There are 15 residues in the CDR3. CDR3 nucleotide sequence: TGTGCCAGCAGTTTATTCGGACAGGGGCGAAACACCATATATTTT. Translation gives CASSLFGQGRNTIYF.

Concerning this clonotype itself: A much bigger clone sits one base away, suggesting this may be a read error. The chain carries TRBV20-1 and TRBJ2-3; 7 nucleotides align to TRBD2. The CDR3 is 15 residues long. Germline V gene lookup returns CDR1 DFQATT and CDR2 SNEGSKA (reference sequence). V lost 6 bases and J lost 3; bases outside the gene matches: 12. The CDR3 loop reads CSAENRAGATDTQYF. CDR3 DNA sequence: TGCAGTGCCGAGAATCGGGCGGGAGCGACAGATACGCAGTATTTT.

The CDR3 is CASSGTVNEAFF. For the CDR3, the DNA is TGTGCCAGTAGTGGAACAGTGAATGAAGCTTTCTTT. The chain recombines TRBV19 with TRBJ1-1; no firm D call. V was cut by 5 bases and J by 7 bases, with 11 bases left in between. Looked up from germline, CDR1 is LNHDA and CDR2 is SQIVND (reference sequence). The length of the CDR3 is 12 residues.

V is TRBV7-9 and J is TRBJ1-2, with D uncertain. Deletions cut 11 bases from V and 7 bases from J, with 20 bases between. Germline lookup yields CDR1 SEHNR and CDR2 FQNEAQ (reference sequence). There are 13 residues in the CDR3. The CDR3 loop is CAGTGPRLRGYTF. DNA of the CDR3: TGTGCCGGTACCGGGCCGAGATTACGTGGCTACACCTTC.

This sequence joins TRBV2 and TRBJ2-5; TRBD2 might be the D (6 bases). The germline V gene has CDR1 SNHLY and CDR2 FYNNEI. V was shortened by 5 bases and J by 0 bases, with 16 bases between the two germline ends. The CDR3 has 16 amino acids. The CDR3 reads CASSPNSGKYQETQYF. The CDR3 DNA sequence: TGTGCCAGCAGTCCCAATAGCGGTAAATACCAAGAGACCCAGTACTTC.

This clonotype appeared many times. The CDR3 reads CASSETSGTTDTQYF. CDR3 coding DNA: TGTGCCAGCAGCGAGACTAGCGGAACGACAGATACGCAGTATTTT. The chain has TRBV3-1 and TRBJ2-3; TRBD2 matches at 9 bases. This CDR3 is 15 amino acids long. The ends lost 5 bases at V and 3 bases at J; junction bases unmatched: 6. In germline, CDR1 is LGHDT, CDR2 YNNKEL (reference sequence).

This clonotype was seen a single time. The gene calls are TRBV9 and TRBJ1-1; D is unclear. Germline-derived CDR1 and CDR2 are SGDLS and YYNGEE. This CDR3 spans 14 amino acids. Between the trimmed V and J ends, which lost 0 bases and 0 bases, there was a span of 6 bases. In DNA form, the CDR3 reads TGTGCCAGCAGCGTAGAAGGCTTGAACACTGAAGCTTTCTTT. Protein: CASSVEGLNTEAFF.

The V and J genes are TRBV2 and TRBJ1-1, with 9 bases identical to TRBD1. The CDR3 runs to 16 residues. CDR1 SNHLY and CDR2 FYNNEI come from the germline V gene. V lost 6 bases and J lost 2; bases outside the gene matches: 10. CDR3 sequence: CASRWDRESPNTEAFF. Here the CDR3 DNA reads TGTGCCAGCAGATGGGACAGGGAAAGCCCTAACACTGAAGCTTTCTTT.

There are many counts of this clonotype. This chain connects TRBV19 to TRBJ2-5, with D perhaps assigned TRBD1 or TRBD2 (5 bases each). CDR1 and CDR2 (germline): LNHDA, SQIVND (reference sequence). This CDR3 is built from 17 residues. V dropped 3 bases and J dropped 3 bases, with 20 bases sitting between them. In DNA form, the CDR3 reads TGTGCCAGTAGTATTTACGCCCCTGGGACGGTGAAAGAGACCCAGTACTTC. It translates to CASSIYAPGTVKETQYF.

This CDR3 reads CASSVEGRGYTF. CDR3 coding DNA: TGTGCCAGCAGCGTAGAGGGTCGGGGCTACACCTTC. This chain uses TRBV9 with TRBJ1-2; the D is unclear. CDR3 length: 12 residues. Germline lookup yields CDR1 SGDLS and CDR2 YYNGEE. Trimming shortened V by 0 bases and J by 8 bases, and 8 bases separated the two germline ends.

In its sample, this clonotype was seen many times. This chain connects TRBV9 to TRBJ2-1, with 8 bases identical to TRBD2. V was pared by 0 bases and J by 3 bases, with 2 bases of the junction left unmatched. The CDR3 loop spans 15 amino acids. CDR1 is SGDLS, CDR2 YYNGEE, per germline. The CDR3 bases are TGTGCCAGCAGCGTAGACGGGGGGGACTACAATGAGCAGTTCTTC. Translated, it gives CASSVDGGDYNEQFF.

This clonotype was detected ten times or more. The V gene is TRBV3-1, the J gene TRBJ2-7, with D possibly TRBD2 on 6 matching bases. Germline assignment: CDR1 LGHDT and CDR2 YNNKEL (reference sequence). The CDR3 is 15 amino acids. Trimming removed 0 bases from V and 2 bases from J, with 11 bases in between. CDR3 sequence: CASSQERASAYEQYF. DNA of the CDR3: TGTGCCAGCAGCCAAGAGAGGGCTAGCGCCTACGAGCAGTACTTC.

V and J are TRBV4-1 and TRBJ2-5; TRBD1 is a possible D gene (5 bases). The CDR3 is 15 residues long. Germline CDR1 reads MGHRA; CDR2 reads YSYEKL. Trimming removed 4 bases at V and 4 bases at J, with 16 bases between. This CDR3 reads CASSRTSTVGETQYF. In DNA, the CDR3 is TGCGCCAGCAGCCGCACATCGACAGTAGGAGAGACCCAGTACTTC.

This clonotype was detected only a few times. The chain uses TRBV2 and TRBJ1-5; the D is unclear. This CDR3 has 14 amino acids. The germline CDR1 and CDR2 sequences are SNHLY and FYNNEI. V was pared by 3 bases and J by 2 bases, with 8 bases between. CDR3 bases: TGTGCCAGCAGTGATGGGTTTGGCAATCAGCCCCAGCATTTT. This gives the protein CASSDGFGNQPQHF.

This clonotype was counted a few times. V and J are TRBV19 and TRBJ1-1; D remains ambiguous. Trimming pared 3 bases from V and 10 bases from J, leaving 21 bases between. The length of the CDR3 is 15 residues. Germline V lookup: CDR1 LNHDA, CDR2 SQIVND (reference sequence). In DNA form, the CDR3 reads TGTGCCAGTAGTATGGTAGGCGAACTCGGGAAAGGAGCTTTCTTT. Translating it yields CASSMVGELGKGAFF.

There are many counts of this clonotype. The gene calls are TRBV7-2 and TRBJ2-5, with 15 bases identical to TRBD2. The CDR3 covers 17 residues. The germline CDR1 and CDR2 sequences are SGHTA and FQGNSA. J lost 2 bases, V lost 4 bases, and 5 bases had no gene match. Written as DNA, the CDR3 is TGTGCCAGCAGCTACGGACTAGCGGGAGGGATTCAAGAGACCCAGTACTTC. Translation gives CASSYGLAGGIQETQYF.

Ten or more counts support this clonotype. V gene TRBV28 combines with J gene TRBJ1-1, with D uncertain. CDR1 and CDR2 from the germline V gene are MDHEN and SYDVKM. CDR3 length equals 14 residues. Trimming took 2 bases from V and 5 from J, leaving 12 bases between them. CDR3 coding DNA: TGTGCCAGCAGTTTAAGTAGGGTGGGTACTGAAGCTTTCTTT. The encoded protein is CASSLSRVGTEAFF.